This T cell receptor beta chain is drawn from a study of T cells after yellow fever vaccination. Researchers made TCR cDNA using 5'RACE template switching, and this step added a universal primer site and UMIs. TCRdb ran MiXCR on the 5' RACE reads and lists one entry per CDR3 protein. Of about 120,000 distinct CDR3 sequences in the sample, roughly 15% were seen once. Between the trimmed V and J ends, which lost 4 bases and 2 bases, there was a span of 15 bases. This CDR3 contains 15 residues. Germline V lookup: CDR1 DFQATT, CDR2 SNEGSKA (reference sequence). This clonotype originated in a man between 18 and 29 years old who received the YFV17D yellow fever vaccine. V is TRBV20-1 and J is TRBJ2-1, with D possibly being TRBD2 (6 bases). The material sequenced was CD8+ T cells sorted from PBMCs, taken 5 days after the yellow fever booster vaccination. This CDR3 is CSANPAAGPYNEQFF. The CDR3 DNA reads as TGCAGTGCTAATCCCGCGGCGGGACCCTACAATGAGCAGTTCTTC.